Presented here are 25 T cell receptor beta chains from one specimen sequenced in a study of T cells in tuberculosis. The time point denotes: new active TB diagnosis, blood taken before or within 7 days of starting treatment. Data came from immunoSEQ multiplex PCR; TCRdb stores just in-frame clones and leaves some out. The table shows over 30,000 clones, with 87% occurring only once. Sequenced material: PBMCs, taken at tuberculosis diagnosis. The source is an adult with tuberculosis.

This sequence joins TRBV15 and TRBJ1-4; no reliable D call. The length of the CDR3 is 15 residues. V gave up 4 bases and J gave up 8 bases, with 17 bases separating them. The germline CDR1 and CDR2 sequences are LNHNV and YYDKDF (reference sequence). The CDR3 DNA sequence: TGTGCCACCAGCACTGACACTCTCGTCGAGGAAAAACTGTTTTTT. Translated: CATSTDTLVEEKLFF.

This clone was seen just once. This chain connects TRBV6-5 to TRBJ2-7, with a possible D match to TRBD1 (6 bases). With 6 bases removed from V and 3 bases from J, the gap between germline ends came to 15 bases. This CDR3 is built from 14 residues. The V gene's germline CDR1 is MNHEY and CDR2 SVGAGI. The CDR3 coding sequence is TGTGCCAGCAGACCCGGAAGGGGGAACTACGAGCAGTACTTC. As protein: CASRPGRGNYEQYF.

This chain links TRBV2 with TRBJ1-4, with D perhaps TRBD1 (6 bases). The V end was cut by 6 bases, the J end by 4 bases, with 15 bases between. The CDR3 extends over 15 amino acids. Germline V gene lookup returns CDR1 SNHLY and CDR2 FYNNEI. The CDR3: CASRRGGSLNEKLFF. The CDR3 DNA reads as TGTGCCAGCAGAAGAGGGGGTTCCCTTAATGAAAAACTGTTTTTT.

The CDR3 nucleotides read TGTGCCAGCAGTGACTCTGGCGATACGCAGTATTTT. Translation: CASSDSGDTQYF. This sequence joins TRBV6-4 and TRBJ2-3; D call uncertain. The CDR3 is made up of 12 amino acids. Germline lookup yields CDR1 MRHNA and CDR2 SNTAGT. V was shortened by 0 bases and J by 6 bases, with 4 bases between the two germline ends.

V usage is TRBV27 and J usage is TRBJ2-2; TRBD1 is a possible D gene (6 bases). Germline CDR1 MNHEY, CDR2 SMNVEV (reference sequence). The CDR3 has 16 amino acids. V lost 6 bases and J 3 bases, leaving 17 bases between the germline ends. CDR3 coding DNA: TGTGCCAGCAGCCCACGGGGAACAGGGTACACCGGGGAGCTGTTTTTT. It encodes CASSPRGTGYTGELFF.

The CDR3 reads CASSGSAGGPTLGYEQFF. CDR3 sequence (DNA): TGTGCCAGCAGTGGCTCGGCGGGGGGGCCGACGCTGGGCTATGAGCAGTTCTTC. The chain combines TRBV6-1 with TRBJ2-1, with 9 nucleotides matching TRBD2. Germline values: CDR1 MNHNS, CDR2 SASEGT. The CDR3 is 18 amino acids. V lost 4 bases, J lost 8 bases, and 18 bases stayed unmatched.

The chain has TRBV30 and TRBJ2-1, with D perhaps matching TRBD2 (6 bases). The CDR3 covers 13 residues. Germline loops: CDR1 GTSNPN, CDR2 SVGIG (reference sequence). The V gene lost 7 bases and the J gene lost 1 base, with 11 bases spanning the gap. CDR3 sequence: CASLAASYNEQFF. CDR3 DNA: TGTGCCTCACTAGCAGCTTCCTACAATGAGCAGTTCTTC.

The gene calls are TRBV4-3 and TRBJ1-1, with TRBD1 as a possible D gene (6 bases). Germline CDR1 reads LGHNA; CDR2 reads YSLEER. This CDR3 has 18 residues. V lost 0 bases and J lost 1, with 18 bases in between. The CDR3 sequence is CASSQERETVTGNTEAFF. CDR3 bases: TGCGCCAGCAGCCAAGAGAGGGAAACAGTGACAGGGAACACTGAAGCTTTCTTT.

The V gene is TRBV11-2, the J gene TRBJ1-1; D is uncertain. This CDR3 contains 14 residues. Germline CDR1 reads SGHAT; CDR2 reads FQNNGV. V lost 3 bases and J 3 bases, leaving 11 bases between the germline ends. In DNA, the CDR3 is TGTGCCAGCAGCTTGGGAGGTGGGGACACTGAAGCTTTCTTT. The encoded protein is CASSLGGGDTEAFF.

This sequence joins TRBV19 and TRBJ1-5; D not certain. Germline V gene lookup returns CDR1 LNHDA and CDR2 SQIVND (reference sequence). The V end was cut by 3 bases, the J end by 5 bases, with 20 bases between. The CDR3 runs to 17 residues. This CDR3 is CASSIPATTVPDQPQHF. In nucleotides, the CDR3 is TGTGCCAGTAGTATCCCAGCGACCACGGTACCTGATCAGCCCCAGCATTTT.

The chain combines TRBV6-1 with TRBJ2-3, with 8 positions matching TRBD2. The CDR3 is 17 amino acids. CDR1 is MNHNS and CDR2 is SASEGT in the germline V gene. J gave up 0 bases and V 2 bases, and 7 bases lay outside the gene matches. CDR3 in DNA: TGTGCCAGCAGTGAAAGTACTAGCGGTCCTAGCACAGATACGCAGTATTTT. Protein: CASSESTSGPSTDTQYF.

The chain is built from TRBV4-1 and TRBJ2-1, with TRBD2 matching 8 bases. The V gene's germline CDR1 is MGHRA and CDR2 YSYEKL. Trimming cost V 4 bases and J 4 bases; bases outside gene matches: 12. The CDR3 has 17 residues. The DNA for the CDR3 is TGCGCCAGCAGCCCCCAGACCAGGCCTAGCGGGTACAATGAGCAGTTCTTC. Encoded protein: CASSPQTRPSGYNEQFF.

The V call is TRBV19, the J call TRBJ2-1; 8 positions agree with TRBD2. Germline values: CDR1 LNHDA, CDR2 SQIVND (reference sequence). With V trimmed by 8 bases and J by 4 bases, 7 bases remained unmatched. This CDR3 is 14 amino acids long. The DNA of the CDR3 is TGTGCCAGTCAGGGAGCGGGGGCTTACAATGAGCAGTTCTTC. Translation gives CASQGAGAYNEQFF. Based on the CDR3 plus reference TRBV19 and TRBJ2-1, the full variable domain is DGGITQSPKYLFRKEGQNVTLSCEQNLNHDAMYWYRQDPGQGLRLIYYSQIVNDFQKGDIAEGYSVSREKKESFPLTVTSAQKNPTAFYLCASQGAGAYNEQFFGPGTRLTVL.

V usage is TRBV5-6 and J usage is TRBJ2-3; tentatively, D is TRBD1 (7 bases). Germline CDR1 SGHDT, CDR2 YYEEEE. The CDR3 runs 17 residues. Trimming shortened V by 4 bases and J by 2 bases, and 20 bases separated the two germline ends. CDR3 region: CASSIGGGTVPTDTQYF. The CDR3 nucleotides read TGTGCCAGCAGCATCGGGGGTGGGACAGTCCCCACAGATACGCAGTATTTT.

The chain employs TRBV5-1 and TRBJ2-7, with 8 bases matching TRBD1. This CDR3 has 14 amino acids. Trimming at V came to 1 base and at J to 2 bases, leaving 2 bases not matched to a gene. Germline V lookup: CDR1 SGHRS, CDR2 YFSETQ. The CDR3, as DNA: TGCGCCAGCAGCTTGTGGGACAGGACCTACGAGCAGTACTTC. This encodes CASSLWDRTYEQYF.

The chain is built from TRBV10-3 and TRBJ1-1; 11 bases line up with TRBD1. Germline V gene data show CDR1 as ENHRY and CDR2 as SYGVKD. The CDR3 sequence is 14 residues long. J lost 7 bases, V lost 5 bases, and 6 bases had no gene match. The DNA of the CDR3 is TGTGCCATCAGTAAGGACAGGGGGCAAGGTGAAGCTTTCTTT. Translating it yields CAISKDRGQGEAFF.

V is TRBV6-1 and J is TRBJ2-2; TRBD2 aligns across 9 bases. This CDR3 is built from 14 residues. The germline V gene encodes CDR1 MNHNS and CDR2 SASEGT. V trimming: 7 bases; J trimming: 1 base; junction bases outside the gene matches: 1. The CDR3 loop reads CASKLAGNTGELFF. The CDR3 coding sequence is TGTGCCAGCAAACTAGCGGGGAACACCGGGGAGCTGTTTTTT.

This sequence joins TRBV7-9 and TRBJ1-1; 9 bases align to TRBD1. Trimming cost V 5 bases and J 5 bases; bases outside gene matches: 6. The CDR3 is made up of 14 amino acids. In germline, CDR1 is SEHNR, CDR2 FQNEAQ (reference sequence). CDR3 sequence reads: CASSAQGARTEAFF. The CDR3 DNA is TGTGCCAGCAGCGCACAGGGGGCGCGGACTGAAGCTTTCTTT. Full variable domain (missing parts from reference TRBV7-9 and TRBJ1-1): DTGVSQNPRHKITKRGQNVTFRCDPISEHNRLYWYRQTLGQGPEFLTYFQNEAQLEKSRLLSDRFSAERPKGSFSTLEIQRTEQGDSAMYLCASSAQGARTEAFFGQGTRLTVV.

This clone has only one observation. The chain combines TRBV7-9 with TRBJ2-2; TRBD1 matches at 7 bases. CDR3 length equals 15 residues. V shed 4 bases and J 4 bases; nucleotides not matched to a gene: 6. The germline gives CDR1 SEHNR, CDR2 FQNEAQ (reference sequence). The CDR3 reads CASSYRQGTTGELFF. The CDR3 bases are TGTGCCAGCAGCTACCGACAGGGAACCACCGGGGAGCTGTTTTTT.

The chain has TRBV19 and TRBJ1-1; TRBD1 matches 7 bases. The CDR3 extends over 15 amino acids. Germline assignment: CDR1 LNHDA and CDR2 SQIVND (reference sequence). The V gene end was trimmed by 7 bases and the J gene end by 4 bases; junction bases not matched to a gene: 12. The CDR3 DNA reads as TGTGCCAGTATCGCCTGGGGACAGAGGGCCACTGAAGCTTTCTTT. Amino acid sequence: CASIAWGQRATEAFF. The whole variable domain, filled in from reference TRBV19 and TRBJ1-1, reads DGGITQSPKYLFRKEGQNVTLSCEQNLNHDAMYWYRQDPGQGLRLIYYSQIVNDFQKGDIAEGYSVSREKKESFPLTVTSAQKNPTAFYLCASIAWGQRATEAFFGQGTRLTVV.

V usage is TRBV9 and J usage is TRBJ1-2; 10 bases map to TRBD1. Trimming cost V 0 bases and J 3 bases; bases outside gene matches: 5. Germline-derived CDR1 and CDR2 are SGDLS and YYNGEE. The CDR3 runs to 16 residues. The CDR3 region has the DNA TGTGCCAGCAGCGTAGAAGACAGGGGGCGCGACTATGGCTACACCTTC. Encoded protein: CASSVEDRGRDYGYTF.

This rearrangement joins TRBV11-2 to TRBJ2-1, with 10 nucleotides matching TRBD1. V lost 5 bases, J lost 2 bases, and 6 bases stayed unmatched. The CDR3 is made up of 16 amino acids. Germline V gene lookup returns CDR1 SGHAT and CDR2 FQNNGV. The CDR3 is CASSQWTGGTYNEQFF. The CDR3 nucleotides are TGTGCCAGCAGCCAGTGGACAGGGGGAACCTACAATGAGCAGTTCTTC.

The gene calls are TRBV9 and TRBJ2-4; no clear D gene. Trimming shortened V by 3 bases and J by 3 bases, and 10 bases separated the two germline ends. The CDR3 totals 14 residues. The germline gives CDR1 SGDLS, CDR2 YYNGEE. Written as DNA, the CDR3 is TGTGCCAGCAGCGCCCACAGATACAAAAACATTCAGTACTTC. It translates to CASSAHRYKNIQYF.

The J gene is TRBJ2-1, the V gene TRBV4-1, with 7 positions matching TRBD2. Germline CDR1 MGHRA, CDR2 YSYEKL. The CDR3 covers 15 residues. The junction had 3 bases not matched to a gene; V was cut back by 4 bases and J by 0 bases. The CDR3 DNA is TGCGCCAGCAGCCTTCTAGCGGCCTCCTACAATGAGCAGTTCTTC. Translating it yields CASSLLAASYNEQFF.

The chain links TRBV6-4 to TRBJ2-3; 8 bases line up with TRBD1. The CDR3 is 16 amino acids. Germline assignment: CDR1 MRHNA and CDR2 SNTAGT. The ends lost 6 bases at V and 5 bases at J; junction bases unmatched: 13. CDR3 in DNA: TGTGCCAGCAGCGGGCGAGGGCAGGGGGCAAGAGATACGCAGTATTTT. As protein: CASSGRGQGARDTQYF.